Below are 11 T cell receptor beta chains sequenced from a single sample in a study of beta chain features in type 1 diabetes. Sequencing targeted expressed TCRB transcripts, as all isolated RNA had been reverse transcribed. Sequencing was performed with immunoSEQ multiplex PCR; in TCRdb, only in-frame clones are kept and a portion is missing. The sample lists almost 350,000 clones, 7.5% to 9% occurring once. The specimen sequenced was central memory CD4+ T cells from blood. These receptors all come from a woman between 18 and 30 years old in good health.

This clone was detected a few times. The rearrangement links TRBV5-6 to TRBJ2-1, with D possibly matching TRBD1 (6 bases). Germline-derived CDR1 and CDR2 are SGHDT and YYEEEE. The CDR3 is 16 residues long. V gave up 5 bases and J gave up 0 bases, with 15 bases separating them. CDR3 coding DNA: TGTGCCAGCAGACCAGGACAGACCCGCTCCTACAATGAGCAGTTCTTC. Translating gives CASRPGQTRSYNEQFF.

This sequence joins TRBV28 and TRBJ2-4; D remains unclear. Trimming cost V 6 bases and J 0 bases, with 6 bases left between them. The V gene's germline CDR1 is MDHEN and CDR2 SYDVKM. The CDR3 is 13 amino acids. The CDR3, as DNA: TGTGCCAGCAGCCTCGTAGCCAAAAACATTCAGTACTTC. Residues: CASSLVAKNIQYF.

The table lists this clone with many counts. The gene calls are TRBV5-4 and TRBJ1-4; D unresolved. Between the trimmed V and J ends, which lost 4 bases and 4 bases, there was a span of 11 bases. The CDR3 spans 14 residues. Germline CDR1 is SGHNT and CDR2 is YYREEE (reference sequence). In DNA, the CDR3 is TGTGCCAGCAGCCAAGTAGGGCATAATGAAAAACTGTTTTTT. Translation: CASSQVGHNEKLFF.

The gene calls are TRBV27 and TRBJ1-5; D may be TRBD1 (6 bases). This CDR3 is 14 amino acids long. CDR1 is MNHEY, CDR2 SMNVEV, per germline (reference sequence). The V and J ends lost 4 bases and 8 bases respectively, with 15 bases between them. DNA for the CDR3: TGTGCCAGCAGTTCTCTGGGGGCCGAAAAGCCCCAGCATTTT. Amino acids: CASSSLGAEKPQHF.

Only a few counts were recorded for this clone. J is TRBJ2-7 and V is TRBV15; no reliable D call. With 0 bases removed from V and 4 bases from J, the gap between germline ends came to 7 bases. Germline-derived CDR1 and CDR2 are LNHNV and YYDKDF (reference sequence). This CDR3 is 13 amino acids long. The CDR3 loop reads CATSRDSQYEQYF. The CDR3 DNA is TGTGCCACCAGCAGAGACAGTCAATACGAGCAGTACTTC.

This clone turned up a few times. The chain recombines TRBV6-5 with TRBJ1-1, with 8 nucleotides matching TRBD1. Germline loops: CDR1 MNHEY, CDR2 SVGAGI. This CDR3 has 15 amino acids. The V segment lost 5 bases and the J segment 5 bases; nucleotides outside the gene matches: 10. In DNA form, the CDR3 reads TGTGCCAGCAGTCGCCTTGGACAGGGAAAAACTGAAGCTTTCTTT. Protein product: CASSRLGQGKTEAFF.

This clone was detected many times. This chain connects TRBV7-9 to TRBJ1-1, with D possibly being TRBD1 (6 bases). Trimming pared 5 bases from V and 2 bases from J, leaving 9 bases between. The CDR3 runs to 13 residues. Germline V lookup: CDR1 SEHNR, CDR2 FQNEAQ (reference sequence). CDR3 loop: CASSTQGNTEAFF. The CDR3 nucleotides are TGTGCCAGCAGCACACAGGGAAACACTGAAGCTTTCTTT. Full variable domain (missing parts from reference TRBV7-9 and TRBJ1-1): DTGVSQNPRHKITKRGQNVTFRCDPISEHNRLYWYRQTLGQGPEFLTYFQNEAQLEKSRLLSDRFSAERPKGSFSTLEIQRTEQGDSAMYLCASSTQGNTEAFFGQGTRLTVV.

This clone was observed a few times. CDR3 region: CASSLRDFYNEQFF. The CDR3 DNA follows: TGTGCCAGCAGCCTCCGGGACTTCTACAATGAGCAGTTCTTC. This chain connects TRBV5-8 to TRBJ2-1; weak D call: TRBD2 (6 bases). The CDR3 is made up of 14 amino acids. Trimming took off 4 bases at V and 3 bases at J, with 11 bases between the two ends. In germline, CDR1 is SGHTS, CDR2 YDEGEE.

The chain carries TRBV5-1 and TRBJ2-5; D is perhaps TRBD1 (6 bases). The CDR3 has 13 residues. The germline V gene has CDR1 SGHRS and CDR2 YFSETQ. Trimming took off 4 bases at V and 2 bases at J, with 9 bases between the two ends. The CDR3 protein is CASSNQGQETQYF. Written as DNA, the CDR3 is TGCGCCAGCAGCAACCAGGGGCAAGAGACCCAGTACTTC.

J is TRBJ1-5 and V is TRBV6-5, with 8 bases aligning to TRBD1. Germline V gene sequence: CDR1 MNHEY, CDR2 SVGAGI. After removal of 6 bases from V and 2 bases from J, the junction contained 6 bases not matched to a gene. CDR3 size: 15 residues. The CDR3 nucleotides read TGTGCCAGCAGCCTCAGGGGGCCTGGCAATCAGCCCCAGCATTTT. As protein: CASSLRGPGNQPQHF.

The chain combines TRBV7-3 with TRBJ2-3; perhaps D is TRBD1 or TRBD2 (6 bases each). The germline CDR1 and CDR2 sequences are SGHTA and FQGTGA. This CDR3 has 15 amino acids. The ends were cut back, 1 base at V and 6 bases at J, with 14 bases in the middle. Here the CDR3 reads CASSLRRGALDTQYF. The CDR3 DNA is TGTGCCAGCAGCTTAAGAAGGGGGGCCCTGGATACGCAGTATTTT.